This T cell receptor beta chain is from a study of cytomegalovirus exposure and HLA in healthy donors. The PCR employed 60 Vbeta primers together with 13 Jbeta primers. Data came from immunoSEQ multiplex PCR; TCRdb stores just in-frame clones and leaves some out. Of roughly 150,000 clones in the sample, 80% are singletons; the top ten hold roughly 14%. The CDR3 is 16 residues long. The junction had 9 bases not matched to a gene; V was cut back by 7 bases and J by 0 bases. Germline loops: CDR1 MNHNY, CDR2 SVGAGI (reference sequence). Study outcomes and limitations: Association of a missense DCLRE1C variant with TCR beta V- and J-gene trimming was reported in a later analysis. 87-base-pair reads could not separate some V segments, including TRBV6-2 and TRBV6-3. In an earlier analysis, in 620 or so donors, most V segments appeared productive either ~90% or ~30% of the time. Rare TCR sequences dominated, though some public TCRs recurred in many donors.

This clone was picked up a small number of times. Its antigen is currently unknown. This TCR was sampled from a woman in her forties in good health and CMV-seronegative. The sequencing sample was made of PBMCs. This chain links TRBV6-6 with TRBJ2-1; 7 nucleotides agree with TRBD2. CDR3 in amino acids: CASKGRGLSSYNEQFF. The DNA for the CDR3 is TGTGCCAGCAAAGGTAGGGGACTAAGCTCCTACAATGAGCAGTTCTTC.